This T cell receptor (beta chain) emerged from a study of T cells in Graves' hyperthyroidism and ophthalmopathy. Across the study: Blood from the periphery was taken at initial diagnosis, before any treatment.

Germline V lookup: CDR1 SEHNR, CDR2 FQNEAQ (reference sequence). V lost 5 bases to trimming and J lost 5 bases; unmatched junction nucleotides: 6. CDR3 length: 14 amino acids. The hyperthyroidism patients had all been newly diagnosed, and their disease duration was under 2 months. Their ages ranged from 18 to 65 years. Not enrolled were patients with uncontrolled infection, other autoimmune disease, pregnancy or lactation. Based on clinical symptoms, serum thyroxine and TRAb, thyroid ultrasound and orbital computed tomography, diagnoses were reached. Authors of the study amplified TCR beta CDR3 regions from RNA transcripts. Researchers ran a first-round RT-PCR on the TCR CDR3 using the HTBI primer set. TCRdb re-derived calls from the multiplex PCR reads in MiXCR, one entry per CDR3 protein. Of about 510,000 distinct CDR3 sequences in the sample, around 15% were seen once.

The sample was blood. V is TRBV7-9 and J is TRBJ1-1, with 9 bases matching TRBD1. This TCR was sampled from a woman aged 35 to 49 with Graves' hyperthyroidism. This chain's CDR3 is CASSLQGAKTEAFF. Written as DNA, the CDR3 is TGTGCCAGCAGCCTACAGGGGGCGAAGACTGAAGCTTTCTTT.